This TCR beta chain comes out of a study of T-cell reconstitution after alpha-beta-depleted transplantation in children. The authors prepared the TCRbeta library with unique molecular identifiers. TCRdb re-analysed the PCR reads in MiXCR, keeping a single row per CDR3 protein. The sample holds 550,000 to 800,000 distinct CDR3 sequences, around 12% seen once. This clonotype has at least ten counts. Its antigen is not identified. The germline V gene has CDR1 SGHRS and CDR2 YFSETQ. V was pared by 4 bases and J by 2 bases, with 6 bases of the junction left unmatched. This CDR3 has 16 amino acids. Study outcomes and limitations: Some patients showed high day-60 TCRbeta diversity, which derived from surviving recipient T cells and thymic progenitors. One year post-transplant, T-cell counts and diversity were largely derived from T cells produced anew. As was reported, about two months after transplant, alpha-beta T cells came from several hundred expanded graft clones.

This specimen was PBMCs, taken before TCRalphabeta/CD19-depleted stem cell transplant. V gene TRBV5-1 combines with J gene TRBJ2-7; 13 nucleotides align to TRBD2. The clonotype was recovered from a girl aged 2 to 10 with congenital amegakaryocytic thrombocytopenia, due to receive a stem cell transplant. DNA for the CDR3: TGCGCCAGCAGCCCGGGGACTAGCGGGACCACCTACGAGCAGTACTTC. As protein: CASSPGTSGTTYEQYF.